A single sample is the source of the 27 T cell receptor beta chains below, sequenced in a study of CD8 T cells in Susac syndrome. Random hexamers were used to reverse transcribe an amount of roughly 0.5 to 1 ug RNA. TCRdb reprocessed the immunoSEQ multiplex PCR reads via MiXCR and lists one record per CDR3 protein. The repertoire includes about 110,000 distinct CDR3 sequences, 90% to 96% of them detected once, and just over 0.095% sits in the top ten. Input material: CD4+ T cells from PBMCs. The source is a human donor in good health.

As DNA, the CDR3 is TGTGCCAGCAGATCAGGGGTCTTCAGCTCCTACGAGCAGTACTTC. This gives the protein CASRSGVFSSYEQYF. The rearrangement joins TRBV7-2 to TRBJ2-7; the D gene is possibly TRBD1 (6 bases). V was shortened by 6 bases and J by 0 bases, with 15 bases between the two germline ends. Germline CDR1 SGHTA, CDR2 FQGNSA. This CDR3 spans 15 amino acids.

Here the CDR3 reads CASSLTGHDQPQHF. In nucleotides, the CDR3 is TGCGCCAGCAGCTTGACAGGGCACGATCAGCCCCAGCATTTT. The genes are TRBV5-1 and TRBJ1-5; TRBD1 is a possible D gene (6 bases). V lost 1 base to trimming and J lost 5 bases, with 10 bases between them. Per germline, CDR1 SGHRS and CDR2 YFSETQ. The CDR3 consists of 14 residues.

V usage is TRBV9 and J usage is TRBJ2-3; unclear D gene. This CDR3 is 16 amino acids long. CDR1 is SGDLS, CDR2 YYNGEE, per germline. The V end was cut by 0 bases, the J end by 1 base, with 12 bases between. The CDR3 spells CASSVGRPTGTDTQYF. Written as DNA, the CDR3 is TGTGCCAGCAGCGTAGGTCGGCCGACGGGCACAGATACGCAGTATTTT. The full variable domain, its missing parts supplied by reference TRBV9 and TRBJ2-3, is DSGVTQTPKHLITATGQRVTLRCSPRSGDLSVYWYQQSLDQGLQFLIQYYNGEERAKGNILERFSAQQFPDLHSELNLSSLELGDSALYFCASSVGRPTGTDTQYFGPGTRLTVL.

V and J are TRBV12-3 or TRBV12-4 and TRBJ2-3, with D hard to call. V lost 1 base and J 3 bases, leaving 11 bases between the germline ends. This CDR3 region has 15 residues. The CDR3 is CASSLGPAATDTQYF. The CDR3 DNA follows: TGTGCCAGCAGTTTAGGGCCGGCGGCGACAGATACGCAGTATTTT.

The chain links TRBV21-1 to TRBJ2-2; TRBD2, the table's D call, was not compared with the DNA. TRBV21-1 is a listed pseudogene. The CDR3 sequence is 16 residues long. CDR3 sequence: CASSKLAGYSTGELFF. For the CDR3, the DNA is TGTGCCAGCAGCAAATTAGCGGGGTATTCCACCGGGGAGCTGTTTTTT.

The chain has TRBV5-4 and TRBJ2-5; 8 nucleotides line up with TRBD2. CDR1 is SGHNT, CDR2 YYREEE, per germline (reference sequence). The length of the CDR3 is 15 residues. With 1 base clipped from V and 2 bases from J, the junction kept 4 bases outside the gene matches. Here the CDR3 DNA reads TGTGCCAGCAGCTTGCCTAGCGGGCCTCAAGAGACCCAGTACTTC. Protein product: CASSLPSGPQETQYF.

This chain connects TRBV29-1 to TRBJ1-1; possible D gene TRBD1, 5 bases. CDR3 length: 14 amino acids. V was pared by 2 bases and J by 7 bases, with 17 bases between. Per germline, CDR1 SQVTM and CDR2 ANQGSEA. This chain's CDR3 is CSVESRGKYNEAFF. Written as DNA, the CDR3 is TGCAGCGTTGAATCCCGGGGCAAGTACAATGAAGCTTTCTTT.

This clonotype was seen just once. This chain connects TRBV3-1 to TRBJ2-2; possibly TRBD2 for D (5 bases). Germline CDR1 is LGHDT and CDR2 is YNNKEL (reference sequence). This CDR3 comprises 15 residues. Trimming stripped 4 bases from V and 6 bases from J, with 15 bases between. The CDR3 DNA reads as TGTGCCAGCAGCCCCCGGACGGGGAGTTCCGGGGAGCTGTTTTTT. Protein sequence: CASSPRTGSSGELFF.

CDR3 DNA sequence: TGTGCCAGCATGCTGTTTGATACGCAGTATTTT. Protein: CASMLFDTQYF. The rearrangement joins TRBV12-3 or TRBV12-4 to TRBJ2-3, with no clear D. The CDR3 length is 11 residues. V shed 7 bases and J shed 6 bases, with 8 bases lying between them.

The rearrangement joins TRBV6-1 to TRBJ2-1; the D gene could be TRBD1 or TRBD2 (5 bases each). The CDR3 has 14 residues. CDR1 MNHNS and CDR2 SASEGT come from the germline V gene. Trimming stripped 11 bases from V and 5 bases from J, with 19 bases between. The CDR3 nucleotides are TGTGCCGCGTCCAAAGGGGCGGGTGACAATGAGCAGTTCTTC. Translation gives CAASKGAGDNEQFF.

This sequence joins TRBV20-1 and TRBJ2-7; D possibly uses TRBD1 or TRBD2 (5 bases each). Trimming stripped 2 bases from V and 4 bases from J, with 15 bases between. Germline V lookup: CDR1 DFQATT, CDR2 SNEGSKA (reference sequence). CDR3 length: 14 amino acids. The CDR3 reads CSARRGEWGYEQYF. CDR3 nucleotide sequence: TGCAGTGCTAGAAGGGGAGAGTGGGGATACGAGCAGTACTTC.

CDR3 sequence reads: CASSLDTSGTQETQYF. Here the CDR3 DNA reads TGTGCCAGCAGCTTAGATACTAGCGGGACCCAAGAGACCCAGTACTTC. V usage is TRBV11-2 and J usage is TRBJ2-5; TRBD2 aligns across 10 bases. Per the germline V gene, CDR1 is SGHAT and CDR2 is FQNNGV. The CDR3 is 16 residues long. V was pared by 0 bases and J by 1 base, with 2 bases of the junction left unmatched.

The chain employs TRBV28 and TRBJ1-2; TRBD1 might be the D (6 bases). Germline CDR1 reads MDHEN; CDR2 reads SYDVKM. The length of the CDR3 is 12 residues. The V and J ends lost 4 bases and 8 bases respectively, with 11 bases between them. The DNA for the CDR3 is TGTGCCAGCAGTTCAGGGGTGTCGGGCTACACCTTC. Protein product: CASSSGVSGYTF.

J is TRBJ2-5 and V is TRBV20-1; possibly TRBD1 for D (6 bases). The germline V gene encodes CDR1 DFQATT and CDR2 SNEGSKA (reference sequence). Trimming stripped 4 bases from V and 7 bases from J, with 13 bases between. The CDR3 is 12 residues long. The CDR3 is CSATGTHLTQYF. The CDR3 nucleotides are TGCAGTGCTACCGGGACACACCTGACCCAGTACTTC.

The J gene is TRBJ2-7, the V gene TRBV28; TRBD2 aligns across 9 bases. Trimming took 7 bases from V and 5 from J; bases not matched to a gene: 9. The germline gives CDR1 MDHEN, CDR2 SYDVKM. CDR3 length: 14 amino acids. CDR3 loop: CASTPSGRYHEQYF. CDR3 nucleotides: TGTGCCAGCACTCCCAGCGGGAGGTACCACGAGCAGTACTTC.

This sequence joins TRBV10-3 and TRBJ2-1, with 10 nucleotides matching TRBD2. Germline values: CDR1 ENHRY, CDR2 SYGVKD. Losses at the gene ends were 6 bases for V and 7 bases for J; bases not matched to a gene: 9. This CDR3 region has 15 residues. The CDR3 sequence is CAIRATSGERNEQFF. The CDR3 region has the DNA TGTGCCATCAGGGCCACTAGCGGGGAGAGAAATGAGCAGTTCTTC.

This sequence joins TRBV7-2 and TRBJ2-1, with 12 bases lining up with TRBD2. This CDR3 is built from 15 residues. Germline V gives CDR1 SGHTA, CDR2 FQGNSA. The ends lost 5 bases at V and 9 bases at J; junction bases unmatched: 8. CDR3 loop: CASSPLAGGAGEQFF. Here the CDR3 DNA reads TGTGCCAGCAGCCCTCTAGCGGGGGGGGCAGGTGAGCAGTTCTTC.

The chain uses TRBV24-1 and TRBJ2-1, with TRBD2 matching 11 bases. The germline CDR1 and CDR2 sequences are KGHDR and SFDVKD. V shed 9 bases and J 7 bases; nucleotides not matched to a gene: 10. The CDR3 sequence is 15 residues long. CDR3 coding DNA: TGTGCCACCGCCGTTGGGACTAGCGGAGGGAATGAGCAGTTCTTC. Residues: CATAVGTSGGNEQFF.

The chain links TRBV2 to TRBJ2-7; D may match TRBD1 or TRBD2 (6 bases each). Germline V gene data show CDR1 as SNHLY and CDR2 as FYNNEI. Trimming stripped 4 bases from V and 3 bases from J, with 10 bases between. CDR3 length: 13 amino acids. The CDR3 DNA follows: TGTGCCAGCAGTGGGGGGGCCCTCTACGAGCAGTACTTC. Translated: CASSGGALYEQYF. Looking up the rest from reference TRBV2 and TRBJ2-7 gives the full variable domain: EPEVTQTPSHQVTQMGQEVILRCVPISNHLYFYWYRQILGQKVEFLVSFYNNEISEKSEIFDDQFSVERPDGSNFTLKIRSTKLEDSAMYFCASSGGALYEQYFGPGTRLTVT.

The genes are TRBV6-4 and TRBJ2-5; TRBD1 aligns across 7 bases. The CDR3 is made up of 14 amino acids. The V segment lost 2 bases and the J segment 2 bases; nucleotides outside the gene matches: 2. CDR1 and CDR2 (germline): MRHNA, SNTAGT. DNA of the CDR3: TGTGCCAGCAGTGACGCCAGGGGGCAAGAGACCCAGTACTTC. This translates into CASSDARGQETQYF.

In nucleotides, the CDR3 is TGTGCCAGCAGCCCCTTACTAGCGGGGGAGCAGTACTTC. Amino acids: CASSPLLAGEQYF. The rearrangement links TRBV12-3 or TRBV12-4 to TRBJ2-7; 10 bases agree with TRBD2. This CDR3 is built from 13 residues. Losses at the gene ends were 6 bases for V and 7 bases for J; bases not matched to a gene: 6.

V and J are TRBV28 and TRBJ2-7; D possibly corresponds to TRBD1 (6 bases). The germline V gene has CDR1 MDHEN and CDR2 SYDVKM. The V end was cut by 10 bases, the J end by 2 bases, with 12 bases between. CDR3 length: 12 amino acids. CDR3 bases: TGTGCCACCATGACAGGAGCCTACGAGCAGTACTTC. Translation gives CATMTGAYEQYF.

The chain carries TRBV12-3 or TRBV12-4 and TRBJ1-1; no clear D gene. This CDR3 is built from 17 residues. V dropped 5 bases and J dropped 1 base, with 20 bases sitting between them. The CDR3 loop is CASSPSVGAFWNTEAFF. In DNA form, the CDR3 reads TGTGCCAGCAGTCCCTCGGTGGGAGCTTTTTGGAACACTGAAGCTTTCTTT.

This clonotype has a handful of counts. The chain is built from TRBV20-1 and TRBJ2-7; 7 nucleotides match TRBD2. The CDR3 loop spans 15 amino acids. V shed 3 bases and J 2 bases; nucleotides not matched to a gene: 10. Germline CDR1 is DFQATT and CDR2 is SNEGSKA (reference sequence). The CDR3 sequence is CSASGTTRGAYEQYF. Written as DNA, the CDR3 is TGCAGTGCTAGTGGGACTACCAGAGGGGCCTACGAGCAGTACTTC.

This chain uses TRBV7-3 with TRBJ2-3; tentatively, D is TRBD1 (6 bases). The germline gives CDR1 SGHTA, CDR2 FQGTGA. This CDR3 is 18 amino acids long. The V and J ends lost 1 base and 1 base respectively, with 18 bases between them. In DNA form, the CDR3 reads TGTGCCAGCAGCTTAAGAGGCAGGGGAGTAAGGGGCACAGATACGCAGTATTTT. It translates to CASSLRGRGVRGTDTQYF.

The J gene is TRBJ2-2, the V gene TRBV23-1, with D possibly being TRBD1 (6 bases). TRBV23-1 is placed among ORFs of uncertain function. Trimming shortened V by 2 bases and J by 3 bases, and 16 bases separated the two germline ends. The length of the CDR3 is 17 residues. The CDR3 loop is CASSQRITGPDTGELFF. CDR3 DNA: TGCGCCAGCAGTCAACGAATTACAGGGCCGGACACCGGGGAGCTGTTTTTT.

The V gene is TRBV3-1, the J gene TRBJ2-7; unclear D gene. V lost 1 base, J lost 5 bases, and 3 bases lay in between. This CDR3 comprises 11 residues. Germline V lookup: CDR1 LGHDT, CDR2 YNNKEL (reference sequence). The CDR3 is CASSQGDEQYF. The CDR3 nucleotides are TGTGCCAGCAGCCAAGGAGACGAGCAGTACTTC.